A selection of T cell receptor beta chains follows, all from one sample in a study of regulatory T cells in long-lasting Graves disease. TCRdb reanalysed the multiplex PCR reads using MiXCR and keeps one entry per CDR3 protein. The profile shows around 250,000 distinct CDR3 sequences, 15% to 20% of them singletons. In addition, the sample was reused for a study of T cells in Graves' hyperthyroidism and ophthalmopathy.

Sequenced here: peripheral blood mononuclear cells (PBMCs), sampled at new diagnosis, from a patient treated with antithyroid drugs. The receptor source for this set is a woman aged 25 to 39 with Graves disease. The CDR3 runs from the conserved cysteine through the conserved F or W. Each record gives: J gene, V gene, D gene, clone size, CDR3 protein, CDR3 DNA. The D gene is left open where the match is weak. Clone size appears in some rows only: once, few, many, or a class for an expanded clone.

J: TRBJ1-1; V: TRBV5-4; D: -; size: few; CDR3: CASSQKDQGWVGNTEAFF; DNA: TGTGCCAGCAGCCAAAAAGACCAGGGTTGGGTTGGAAACACTGAAGCTTTCTTT
J: TRBJ1-6; V: TRBV27; D: -; size: many; CDR3: CASSFSGRGSSPLHF; DNA: TGTGCCAGCAGTTTCTCCGGCAGGGGTTCTTCACCCCTCCACTTT
J: TRBJ2-5; V: TRBV20-1; D: -; size: -; CDR3: CSAGPGGGRETQYF; DNA: TGCAGTGCTGGCCCTGGGGGGGGCAGAGAGACCCAGTACTTC
J: TRBJ2-3; V: TRBV4-2; D: -; size: many; CDR3: CASSQDLAGAEDTQYF; DNA: TGTGCCAGCAGCCAAGATCTTGCGGGGGCGGAAGATACGCAGTATTTT
J: TRBJ2-5; V: TRBV5-1; D: -; size: few; CDR3: CASSLEEPTQETQYF; DNA: TGCGCCAGCAGCTTGGAGGAGCCGACACAAGAGACCCAGTACTTC
J: TRBJ1-2; V: TRBV7-9; D: -; size: -; CDR3: CASSLVGAGYGYTF; DNA: TGTGCCAGCAGCTTAGTTGGGGCAGGCTATGGCTACACCTTC
J: TRBJ1-5; V: TRBV4-1; D: -; size: many; CDR3: CASSQGSGPSNQPQHF; DNA: TGCGCCAGCAGCCAAGGTTCGGGGCCTAGCAATCAGCCCCAGCATTTT
J: TRBJ1-5; V: TRBV7-8; D: -; size: many; CDR3: CASARGIGNQPQHF; DNA: TGTGCCAGCGCTAGAGGAATAGGCAATCAGCCCCAGCATTTT
J: TRBJ1-5; V: TRBV7-8; D: TRBD1; size: many; CDR3: CASSIRDRGQGENQPQHF; DNA: TGTGCCAGCAGCATCCGGGACAGGGGTCAGGGGGAAAATCAGCCCCAGCATTTT
J: TRBJ2-7; V: TRBV4-2; D: -; size: -; CDR3: CASSQDPRGYEQYF; DNA: TGTGCCAGCAGCCAAGATCCACGGGGCTACGAGCAGTACTTC
J: TRBJ2-4; V: TRBV6-2/TRBV6-3; D: -; size: many; CDR3: CASRGQWTDIQYF; DNA: TGTGCCAGCAGAGGACAGTGGACTGACATTCAGTACTTC
J: TRBJ2-1; V: TRBV20-1; D: TRBD2; size: -; CDR3: CSASPGLAGGASEQFF; DNA: TGCAGTGCTAGCCCGGGACTAGCGGGGGGTGCATCCGAGCAGTTCTTC
J: TRBJ2-7; V: TRBV7-3; D: -; size: -; CDR3: CASSLASAREQYF; DNA: TGTGCCAGCAGCTTAGCTAGCGCGCGGGAGCAGTACTTC
J: TRBJ2-3; V: TRBV19; D: TRBD2; size: -; CDR3: CASSALGEAGGRAGTQYF; DNA: TGTGCCAGTAGTGCCCTAGGTGAAGCGGGGGGGCGGGCCGGTACGCAGTATTTT
J: TRBJ1-1; V: TRBV5-1; D: -; size: many; CDR3: CASSGVGNTEAFF; DNA: TGCGCCAGCTCGGGCGTAGGGAACACTGAAGCTTTCTTT
J: TRBJ2-6; V: TRBV20-1; D: -; size: many; CDR3: CSAREGAGANVLTF; DNA: TGCAGTGCTAGAGAAGGGGCTGGGGCCAACGTCCTGACTTTC
J: TRBJ2-1; V: TRBV11-2; D: TRBD2; size: -; CDR3: CASSLEPRTSGRHNEQFF; DNA: TGTGCCAGCAGCTTAGAACCGCGGACTAGCGGGAGACACAATGAGCAGTTCTTC
J: TRBJ1-6; V: TRBV5-1; D: TRBD1; size: many; CDR3: CASSLDRGSNSPLHF; DNA: TGCGCCAGCAGCTTGGACAGGGGTTCCAATTCACCCCTCCACTTT
J: TRBJ1-6; V: TRBV7-2; D: -; size: -; CDR3: CASSARGPGQTGYNSPLHF; DNA: TGTGCCAGCAGCGCCCGGGGCCCAGGGCAGACCGGATATAATTCACCCCTCCACTTT
J: TRBJ1-1; V: TRBV7-6; D: -; size: many; CDR3: CASSSGPGRLNTEAFF; DNA: TGTGCCAGCAGCTCCGGGCCCGGACGGCTGAACACTGAAGCTTTCTTT
J: TRBJ2-7; V: TRBV7-9; D: -; size: many; CDR3: CASSLIQGSYEQYF; DNA: TGTGCCAGCAGCTTAATACAGGGCTCCTACGAGCAGTACTTC
J: TRBJ1-3; V: TRBV20-1; D: -; size: -; CDR3: CSARDTGGSGNTIYF; DNA: TGCAGTGCTAGAGATACCGGGGGCTCTGGAAACACCATATATTTT
J: TRBJ2-7; V: TRBV10-3; D: TRBD1; size: many; CDR3: CAISETGTGGARWQYF; DNA: TGTGCCATCAGTGAGACCGGGACAGGGGGCGCTCGGTGGCAGTACTTC
J: TRBJ1-1; V: TRBV7-9; D: -; size: -; CDR3: CASSLSWDQAFF; DNA: TGTGCCAGCAGCTTAAGCTGGGACCAAGCTTTCTTT
J: TRBJ2-5; V: TRBV5-1; D: TRBD1; size: many; CDR3: CASSDPMDRDETQYF; DNA: TGCGCCAGCAGCGACCCGATGGACAGGGATGAGACCCAGTACTTC
J: TRBJ1-1; V: TRBV3-1; D: -; size: many; CDR3: CASSQALQGPEAFF; DNA: TGTGCCAGCAGCCAAGCTCTACAGGGCCCTGAAGCTTTCTTT
J: TRBJ2-7; V: TRBV3-1; D: -; size: many; CDR3: CASSPNRVRHEQYF; DNA: TGTGCCAGCAGCCCCAACAGGGTACGTCACGAGCAGTACTTC